This TCR beta chain was found in a study of blood T cell repertoires in COVID-19. About the study: Samples of COVID-19 (acute and convalescent) were obtained from the United States, Italy and Spain. The analysed material was cDNA or gDNA that came from T cells, B-cell-depleted T cells, or PBMCs.

In the study's own analysis: It was from reference gene primer amplification that nucleated cell counts were estimated. TCRdb's copy holds only in-frame clones and misses some; the assay was immunoSEQ multiplex PCR. That table gives V, J and clone size, and the DNA gave D and trimming. The sample includes more than 250,000 clones, around 90% of them seen just once. CDR3 length equals 14 residues. The ends were cut back, 1 base at V and 4 bases at J, with 8 bases in the middle. The germline V gene has CDR1 KGHDR and CDR2 SFDVKD. The sequence was collected from a man aged 45-65 years with active or convalescent COVID-19. V usage is TRBV24-1 and J usage is TRBJ2-3; D unclear. The sample was peripheral blood. The CDR3 coding sequence is TGTGCCACCAGTGATTTTTCTAAGCCAGATACGCAGTATTTT. This translates into CATSDFSKPDTQYF.